A single T cell receptor (beta chain) is shown here with its context. Its specificity is unknown. Time point meaning: week 35, safety follow-up. What each vaccine dose contained was 300 ug of mutant IDH1 20-mer peptide, accompanied by topical imiquimod. The study enrolled donors with new WHO grade 3 or 4 IDH1-mutant, ATRX-lost astrocytomas. V lost 4 bases and J 6 bases, leaving 8 bases between the germline ends. Germline V CDR1 and CDR2: SGHDT, YYEEEE. CDR3 size: 12 residues. This sample was taken from a study of a mutant IDH1 vaccine in newly diagnosed glioma. Turning to the study itself: Former treatment meant radiotherapy, temozolomide, or both; the majority had gotten both. V12 occurred at week 35 and V13 at week 47.

Clones were sequenced by immunoSEQ multiplex PCR, and TCRdb holds only the in-frame ones, with some missing. Counted here are 40,000 to 55,000 clones, around 80% occurring once; the ten biggest clones make up 9.5% to 15%. The gene calls are TRBV5-6 and TRBJ1-5; the D gene is possibly TRBD1 (6 bases). The TCR originated in a man aged 40-49 years with glioma. This sample comprised PBMCs, obtained from a glioma patient whose treatment included an IDH1 peptide vaccine. CDR3 in DNA: TGTGCCAGCAGCCCCAGGGGTCAGCCCCAGCATTTT. It is translated as CASSPRGQPQHF.